The 12 T cell receptor beta chains presented below share a single source sample, sequenced in a study of shared clonotypes between healthy human individuals. Only in-frame clones appear in the TCRdb table, and some are missing; sequencing was by immunoSEQ multiplex PCR. The repertoire holds about 1.5 million clones, about 98% seen once, with around 0.47% in the top ten. Sequenced sample: naive CD4+ T cells sorted from blood. Noted subset: CD45RA+ positively selected. Receptors were obtained from a man younger than 45 in good health.

The chain couples TRBV10-2 to TRBJ2-7, with unresolved D. This CDR3 spans 13 amino acids. Trimming removed 4 bases from V and 7 bases from J, with 14 bases in between. Germline V CDR1 and CDR2: WSHSY, SAAADI. CDR3 coding DNA: TGCGCCAGCAGTGTTTCTAGGGCCCGGGAGCAGTACTTC. Amino acid sequence: CASSVSRAREQYF.

The rearrangement uses TRBV7-9 and TRBJ2-1; the D is unclear. The V end lost 5 bases, the J end lost 8 bases, and 10 bases lay between the germline ends. CDR3 length equals 12 residues. Germline V CDR1 and CDR2: SEHNR, FQNEAQ (reference sequence). The CDR3 sequence is CASSPGTDEQFF. The CDR3 coding sequence is TGTGCCAGCAGCCCCGGTACGGATGAGCAGTTCTTC.

The rearrangement links TRBV27 to TRBJ2-1, with TRBD2 matching 7 bases. From germline, CDR1 is MNHEY and CDR2 SMNVEV (reference sequence). This CDR3 has 15 amino acids. The J segment lost 7 bases and the V segment lost 2 bases, leaving 8 bases of the junction unmatched. The CDR3 bases are TGTGCCAGCAGTTTAGTCGTGGGGAGGGCTAATGAGCAGTTCTTC. Translating gives CASSLVVGRANEQFF.

This clone was detected once. The V call is TRBV18, the J call TRBJ1-2; TRBD1 aligns across 7 bases. The V segment lost 2 bases and the J segment 2 bases; nucleotides outside the gene matches: 2. The germline gives CDR1 KGHSH, CDR2 LQKENI. This CDR3 spans 14 amino acids. The CDR3 nucleotides are TGTGCCAGCTCACCAATGGGACAGAACTATGGCTACACCTTC. As protein: CASSPMGQNYGYTF.

This clone was recorded only once. CDR3 amino acids: CASSPDSRGFEAFF. CDR3 DNA: TGTGCCAGCTCACCAGATTCGAGGGGGTTTGAAGCTTTCTTT. The chain has TRBV18 and TRBJ1-1, with D maybe TRBD1 (6 bases). The CDR3 runs 14 residues. Trimming stripped 2 bases from V and 7 bases from J, with 14 bases between. Germline CDR1 KGHSH, CDR2 LQKENI. Together with reference TRBV18 and TRBJ1-1, the CDR3 gives the full variable domain: NAGVMQNPRHLVRRRGQEARLRCSPMKGHSHVYWYRQLPEEGLKFMVYLQKENIIDESGMPKERFSAEFPKEGPSILRIQQVVRGDSAAYFCASSPDSRGFEAFFGQGTRLTVV.

The CDR3 coding sequence is TGTGCCAGCAGTGAGGCACGGCACACAGATACGCAGTATTTT. It translates to CASSEARHTDTQYF. J is TRBJ2-3 and V is TRBV6-1; no firm D call. This CDR3 has 14 amino acids. Trimming stripped 3 bases from V and 2 bases from J, with 9 bases between. The germline gives CDR1 MNHNS, CDR2 SASEGT.

The chain couples TRBV7-2 to TRBJ2-1, with no clear D. The V gene lost 5 bases and the J gene lost 10 bases, with 12 bases spanning the gap. The CDR3 loop spans 12 amino acids. Germline V gene lookup returns CDR1 SGHTA and CDR2 FQGNSA. The CDR3 bases are TGTGCCAGCAGCCTTCTCAAACTGGAGCAGTTCTTC. This codes for CASSLLKLEQFF.

V gene TRBV7-9 combines with J gene TRBJ2-1; 7 nucleotides agree with TRBD2. Per germline, CDR1 SEHNR and CDR2 FQNEAQ (reference sequence). With 4 bases clipped from V and 4 bases from J, the junction kept 7 bases outside the gene matches. The CDR3 consists of 15 residues. The chain's CDR3 is CASSSLAGAYNEQFF. In DNA, the CDR3 is TGTGCCAGCAGCTCCCTGGCGGGAGCTTACAATGAGCAGTTCTTC.

The CDR3 DNA reads as TGTGCCAGCAGTGACCAGGGGGTCGGCACAGATACGCAGTATTTT. Amino acid sequence: CASSDQGVGTDTQYF. The rearrangement uses TRBV6-4 and TRBJ2-3; 7 positions match TRBD1. J lost 1 base, V lost 2 bases, and 3 bases had no gene match. Germline V CDR1 and CDR2: MRHNA, SNTAGT. The CDR3 is 15 amino acids.

This clone was seen once. The CDR3 region is CASSFGRTTEAFF. The CDR3 DNA reads as TGTGCCAGCAGTTTCGGACGGACCACTGAAGCTTTCTTT. The V and J genes are TRBV28 and TRBJ1-1, with D hard to call. The ends were cut back, 3 bases at V and 4 bases at J, with 9 bases in the middle. This CDR3 has 13 residues. Per the germline V gene, CDR1 is MDHEN and CDR2 is SYDVKM.

The V gene is TRBV7-9, the J gene TRBJ1-1; a weak D match, TRBD1 (6 bases). Germline CDR1 is SEHNR and CDR2 is FQNEAQ (reference sequence). Trimming pared 3 bases from V and 10 bases from J, leaving 12 bases between. The CDR3 sequence is 12 residues long. The CDR3, as DNA: TGTGCCAGCAGCTTGACTACAGGGTTAGCTTTCTTT. It is translated as CASSLTTGLAFF.

The chain links TRBV10-2 to TRBJ2-3; the match to TRBD2 covers 8 bases. The CDR3 spans 14 residues. V shed 10 bases, J shed 0 bases, and the junction held 6 bases outside the gene matches. Germline-derived CDR1 and CDR2 are WSHSY and SAAADI. CDR3 sequence reads: CAISTSGSTDTQYF. CDR3 nucleotides: TGCGCCATATCCACTAGCGGTAGCACAGATACGCAGTATTTT.